The text below deals with one T cell receptor beta chain. This clone appeared a few times. Its specific antigen is unknown. No much larger clone is present one base from it, and per-base qualities are unavailable. TCRbeta CDR3 regions were amplified from genomic DNA using the immunoSEQ Assay, a bias-controlled multiplex PCR. Regarding the original processing steps: Within the assay, amplification of reference gene primers was used to estimate how many nucleated cells each sample contained. To quantify the absolute abundance of each unique TCRbeta CDR3 rearrangement, sequence reads were collapsed and filtered. For each sample, productive Simpson clonality was calculated by taking the square root of Simpson's diversity index across productive rearrangements. TCRdb carries this immuneACCESS record with in-frame sequences only. Its versions omit some clonotypes, under half of them owing to an unresolved V gene in the studies checked, with the rest unexplained. V, J and clone size are those of that table, while D and trimming were read from the DNA. In this sample the table shows 250,000 to 300,000 clones, approximately 87% of which occur a single time. The top ten hold more than 10% of the sample.

This sample was taken from a study of blood T cell repertoires in COVID-19 (dated by TCRdb to 2018 to 2021). About the study as a whole: The collaborator samples originated in the United States, Italy and Spain and spanned the acute and convalescent phases of COVID-19. Where available, HLA class I and class II types were obtained from metadata supplied by the sample provider rather than from assay-based typing. The sample metadata nearly always contained a de-identified subject ID, COVID-19 status, age in years and sex. The samples were drawn from two sources: the first 160 participants of the ongoing ImmuneRACE study, and 950 to 1,500 subjects contributed by 6 global collaborators. The prospective study material was composed of cDNA or gDNA derived from T cells, B-cell-depleted T cells, or PBMCs. Subjects who had been exposed to COVID-19, were actively infected with it, or had recovered from it provided the deeply sampled blood TCRbeta repertoires that made up the dataset. A freely available public database, intended as a resource for researchers studying the immune response to SARS-CoV-2, is where the repertoires were released. The paper's findings and limits, for the study overall: The amount of clinical and demographic metadata varied by source and participant and was provided uncurated.

At one collaborating source in Seattle, patients were enrolled during active infection and were followed longitudinally through the course of disease. The collaborating institutions used their own protocols to collect whole blood in K2EDTA tubes. For TCRbeta analysis, collaborators shipped samples as frozen whole blood, isolated PBMCs, or DNA extracted from either of those sample types. The TCR originated in a woman aged 25 to 39 with COVID-19, enrolled during active disease. Sequenced: peripheral blood.

The bases are TGTGCCAGCAGTTTACTTTTCGACAGGGGGAATTATTATGGACCCCTCCACTTT. Its protein product is CASSLLFDRGNYYGPLHF. The V gene is TRBV28 and the J gene is TRBJ1-6, and 9 junctional nucleotides match TRBD1. The CDR3, from cysteine to phenylalanine, totals 18 residues. Of the read, only the CDR3 DNA is kept; its 54 bases are in frame from base 1. The germline V gene specifies MDHEN as CDR1 and SYDVKM as CDR2. Ends trimmed: V by 2 bases, J by 12 bases; bases unmatched to a gene: 17.